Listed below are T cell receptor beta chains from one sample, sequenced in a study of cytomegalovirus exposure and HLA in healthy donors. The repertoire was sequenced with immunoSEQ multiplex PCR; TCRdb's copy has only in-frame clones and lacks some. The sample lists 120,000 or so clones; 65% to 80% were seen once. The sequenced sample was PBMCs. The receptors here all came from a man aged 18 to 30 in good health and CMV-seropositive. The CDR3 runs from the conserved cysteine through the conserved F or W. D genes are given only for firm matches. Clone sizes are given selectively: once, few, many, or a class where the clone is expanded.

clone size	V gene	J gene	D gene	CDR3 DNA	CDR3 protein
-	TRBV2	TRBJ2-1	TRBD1	TGTGCCAGCAGTGCCATGCAGGGGACAGGGGGGAGGAATGAGCAGTTCTTC	CASSAMQGTGGRNEQFF
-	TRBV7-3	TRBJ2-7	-	TGTGCCAGCAGCTTGGGGGCCTCCTACGAGCAGTACTTC	CASSLGASYEQYF
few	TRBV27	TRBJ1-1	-	TGTGCCAGCAGGCCCTCCTCGGGACAAATGAACACTGAAGCTTTCTTT	CASRPSSGQMNTEAFF
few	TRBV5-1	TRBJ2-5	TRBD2	TGCGCCAGCAGCTCGTCGATCACTAGCGTGGAGACCCAGTACTTC	CASSSSITSVETQYF
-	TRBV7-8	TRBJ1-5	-	TGTGCCAGCAGCCCCTTATTGAGCAATCAGCCCCAGCATTTT	CASSPLLSNQPQHF
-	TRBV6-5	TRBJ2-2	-	TGTGCCAGCAGTTACTCGAACAGGGCCTACGGGGAGCTGTTTTTT	CASSYSNRAYGELFF
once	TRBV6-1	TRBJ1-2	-	TGTGCCAGCAGTCTACCGATCCCAGGGAATGGCTACACCTTC	CASSLPIPGNGYTF
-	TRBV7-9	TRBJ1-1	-	TGTGCCAGCAGCTTAAAGGGGCTGGCAGAAGCTTTCTTT	CASSLKGLAEAFF
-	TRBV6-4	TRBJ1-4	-	TGTGCCAGCAGTGAATGGGCCAGTGGTGAAAAACTGTTTTTT	CASSEWASGEKLFF
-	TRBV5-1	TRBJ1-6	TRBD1	TGCGCCAGCAGCTTGGATAACCCGGGACAGACAAATTCACCCCTCCACTTT	CASSLDNPGQTNSPLHF
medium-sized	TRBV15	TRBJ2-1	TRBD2	TGTGCCACCAGCCTCTCCGGGACTAGCGGATCTTACAATGAGCAGTTCTTC	CATSLSGTSGSYNEQFF
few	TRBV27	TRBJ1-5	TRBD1	TGTGCCAGCAGTTACCCCGATAATAAAACAGGGGATAGCAATCAGCCCCAGCATTTT	CASSYPDNKTGDSNQPQHF
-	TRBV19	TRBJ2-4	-	TGTGCCACTGAACAGGGAAACGCCAAAAACAGTCAGTACTTC	CATEQGNAKNSQYF
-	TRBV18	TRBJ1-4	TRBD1	TGTGCCAGCTCACCCTCACTGGGACAGAGTAATGAAAAACTGTTTTTT	CASSPSLGQSNEKLFF
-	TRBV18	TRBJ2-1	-	TGTGCCAGCTCACCAGGGAAGTGGAGGGAGGACTCCTACAATGAGCAGTTCTTC	CASSPGKWREDSYNEQFF
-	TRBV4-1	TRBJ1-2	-	TGCGCCAGCAGCCTAAACACAGGGTACTATGGCTACACCTTC	CASSLNTGYYGYTF